This T cell receptor (beta chain) is from a study of patients and donors after allogeneic stem cell transplantation. The CDR3 has 13 residues. CDR1 is LNHNV, CDR2 YYDKDF, per germline (reference sequence). V lost 6 bases and J lost 2, with 11 bases in between. TCRdb recomputed calls from the RT-PCR reads with MiXCR, one row per CDR3 protein. The profile shows 3,500 to 4,500 distinct CDR3 sequences, roughly a sixth of them singletons. Sequenced input: blood, either unsorted or a sorted T cell fraction (not recorded which). The TCR originated in a human donor who was either an allogeneic HSCT recipient or a stem cell or donor lymphocyte infusion donor (not recorded which). It is not recorded whose cells these are; they may come from a transplant donor. The chain uses TRBV15 and TRBJ2-7, with a possible D match to TRBD1 (6 bases). CDR3 sequence: CATSMDSTYEQYF. CDR3 sequence (DNA): TGTGCCACCAGTATGGACAGTACCTACGAGCAGTACTTC.